This TCR beta chain derives from a study of T-cell reconstitution after alpha-beta-depleted transplantation in children. Unique molecular identifiers were incorporated into the prepared TCRbeta library. In TCRdb, the PCR reads were re-called with MiXCR into one record per CDR3 protein. The repertoire holds 230,000 or so distinct CDR3 sequences, with around 12% as singletons. There are many counts of this clonotype. This clonotype was sampled from a human donor who donated a stem cell graft to a child with acute lymphoblastic leukemia. The sample here was PBMCs from the stem cell graft donor, taken from the stem cell graft.

The DNA of the CDR3 is TGTGCCAGCACTCGGGTCCGTACGGGGCTAGACACTGAAGCTTTCTTT. Translating it yields CASTRVRTGLDTEAFF. The chain carries TRBV12-3 or TRBV12-4 and TRBJ1-1; D is possibly TRBD1 (5 bases). The CDR3 contains 16 residues. Trimming cost V 7 bases and J 3 bases, with 21 bases left between them.